This T cell receptor (beta chain) was recovered during a study of T-cell memory formation after mild COVID-19. About the research overall: Among the donors, TCR clusters were largely specific to each donor. Study-wide findings and caveats: From day 15 to 85, contracting clones were balanced between CD4 and CD8, whereas later expanders leaned toward CD4+.

In the case of this clonotype: The target antigen is unknown.

One entry per CDR3 protein, called by TCRdb with MiXCR from the 5' RACE reads. The sample lists about 200,000 distinct CDR3 sequences; around 9.5% were seen once. V shed 8 bases and J shed 0 bases, with 16 bases lying between them. There are 16 residues in the CDR3. Per germline, CDR1 MNHEY and CDR2 SVGEGT. This sequence was found in a man aged 18 to 30 who had mild COVID-19 (a few samples of this study predate the infection). Cell type and time point are not known. The sample consisted of PBMCs or a T cell subset sorted from them (not recorded which). The chain employs TRBV6-2 or TRBV6-3 and TRBJ2-2, with D possibly matching TRBD2 (6 bases). The CDR3 protein is CASGLHKDANTGELFF. As DNA, the CDR3 is TGTGCCAGCGGACTACACAAAGACGCGAACACCGGGGAGCTGTTTTTT.